This TCR beta chain is drawn from a study of T cells after yellow fever vaccination. Background on the study: Low-cell-number fractions underwent preparation using SMART-Seq v4 Ultra Low Input. Broader study findings: Across the CD4 and CD8 compartments, a small share of clonotypes was present in both. Though weaker, the secondary response peaked faster, on day 5 versus 15.

This clonotype has ten or more counts. Its antigen remains unknown. MiXCR, run by TCRdb on the 5' RACE reads, gives a single entry per CDR3 protein. The sample has about 50,000 distinct CDR3 sequences; 7% to 8.5% are singletons. V shed 0 bases and J shed 4 bases, with 13 bases lying between them. The CDR3 contains 16 residues. Germline lookup yields CDR1 MGHRA and CDR2 YSYEKL. The chain combines TRBV4-1 with TRBJ2-1; D is unresolved. This TCR came from a man between 18 and 29 years old who received the YFV17D yellow fever vaccine. The input for sequencing was CD8+ T cells sorted from PBMCs, taken roughly 14 days after the first yellow fever vaccination. The CDR3 region has the DNA TGCGCCAGCAGCCAAGAGGTCGGACCGAATTACAATGAGCAGTTCTTC. It encodes CASSQEVGPNYNEQFF.